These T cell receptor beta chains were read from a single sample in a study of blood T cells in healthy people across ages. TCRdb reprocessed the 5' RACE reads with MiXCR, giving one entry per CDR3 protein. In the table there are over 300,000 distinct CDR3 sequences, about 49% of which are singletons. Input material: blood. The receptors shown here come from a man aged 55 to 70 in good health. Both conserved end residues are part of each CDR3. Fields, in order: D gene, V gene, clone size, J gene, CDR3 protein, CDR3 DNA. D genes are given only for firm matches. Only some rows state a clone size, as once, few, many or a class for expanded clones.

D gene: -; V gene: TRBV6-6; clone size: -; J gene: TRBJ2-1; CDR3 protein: CASSPFGRGGGNEQFF; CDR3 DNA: TGTGCCAGCAGTCCCTTTGGTAGGGGAGGAGGGAATGAGCAGTTCTTC
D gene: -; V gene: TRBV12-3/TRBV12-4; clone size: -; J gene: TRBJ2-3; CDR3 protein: CASSPRRGSADTQYF; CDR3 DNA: TGTGCCAGCAGTCCCCGGAGGGGGAGCGCAGATACGCAGTATTTT
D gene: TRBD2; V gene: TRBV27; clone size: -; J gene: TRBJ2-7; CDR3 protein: CASSPIAGGDEQYF; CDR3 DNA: TGTGCCAGCAGCCCAATAGCGGGAGGCGACGAGCAGTACTTC
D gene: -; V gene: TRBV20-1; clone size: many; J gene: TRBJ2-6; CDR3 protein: CSGGTGSGANVLTF; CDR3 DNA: TGCAGTGGGGGAACGGGCTCTGGGGCCAACGTCCTGACTTTC
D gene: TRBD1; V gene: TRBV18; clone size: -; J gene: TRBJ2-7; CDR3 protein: CASSPTGVYEQYF; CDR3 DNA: TGTGCCAGCTCACCTACAGGGGTTTACGAGCAGTACTTC
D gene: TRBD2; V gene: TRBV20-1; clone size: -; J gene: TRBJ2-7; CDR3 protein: CSATQWGRDSYEQYF; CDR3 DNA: TGCAGTGCTACCCAATGGGGGAGGGACTCCTACGAGCAGTACTTC
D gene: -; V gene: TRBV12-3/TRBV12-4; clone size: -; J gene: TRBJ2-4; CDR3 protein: CASSLVLRPQYF; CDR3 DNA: TGTGCCAGCAGTTTAGTCTTGAGACCTCAGTACTTC
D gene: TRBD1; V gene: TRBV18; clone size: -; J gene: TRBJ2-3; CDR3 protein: CASSPPGTGSTDTQYF; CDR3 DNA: TGTGCCAGCTCACCGCCCGGGACAGGGAGCACAGATACGCAGTATTTT
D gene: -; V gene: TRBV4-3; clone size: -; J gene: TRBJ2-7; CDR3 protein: CASSQESSPSYEQYF; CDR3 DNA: TGCGCCAGCAGCCAAGAAAGCAGTCCTTCCTACGAGCAGTACTTC
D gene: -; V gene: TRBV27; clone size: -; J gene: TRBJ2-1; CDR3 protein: CASSRPSGPPRAETQFF; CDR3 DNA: TGTGCCAGCAGCCGCCCGTCCGGACCTCCCCGGGCAGAGACCCAGTTCTTC
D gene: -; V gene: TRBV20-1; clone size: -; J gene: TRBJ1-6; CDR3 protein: CSARPPRGGQEALHF; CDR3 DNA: TGCAGTGCTAGGCCCCCCCGCGGGGGCCAAGAAGCCCTCCACTTT
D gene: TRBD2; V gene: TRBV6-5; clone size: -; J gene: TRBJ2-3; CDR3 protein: CATRRGGLTDTQYF; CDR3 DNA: TGTGCCACCCGACGGGGGGGCCTGACAGATACGCAGTATTTT
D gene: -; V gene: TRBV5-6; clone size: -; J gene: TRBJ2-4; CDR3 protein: CASSPRQDKNIQYF; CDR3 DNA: TGTGCCAGCAGCCCCCGTCAAGACAAAAACATTCAGTACTTC
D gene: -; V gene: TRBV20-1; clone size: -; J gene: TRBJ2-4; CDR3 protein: CSATTVLLAKNIQYF; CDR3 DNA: TGCAGTGCTACGACAGTCCTTCTAGCCAAAAACATTCAGTACTTC
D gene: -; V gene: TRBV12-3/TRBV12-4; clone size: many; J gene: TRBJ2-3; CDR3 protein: CASSRGSSTDTQYF; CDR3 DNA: TGTGCCAGCAGTCGGGGGTCTAGCACAGATACGCAGTATTTT
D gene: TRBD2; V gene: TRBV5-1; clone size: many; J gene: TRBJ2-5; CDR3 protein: CASSRGTSGQETQYF; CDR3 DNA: TGCGCCAGCAGCCGAGGGACTAGCGGTCAAGAGACCCAGTACTTC
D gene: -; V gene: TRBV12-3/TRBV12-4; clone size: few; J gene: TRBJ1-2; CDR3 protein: CASSVGEEYGYTF; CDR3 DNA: TGTGCCAGCAGTGTTGGGGAAGAGTATGGCTACACCTTC
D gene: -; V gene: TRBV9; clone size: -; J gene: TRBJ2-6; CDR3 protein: CASSATRAGANVLTF; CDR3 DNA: TGTGCCAGCAGCGCCACACGGGCTGGGGCCAACGTCCTGACTTTC
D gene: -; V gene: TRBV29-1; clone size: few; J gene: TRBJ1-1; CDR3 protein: CSIRQETNTEAFF; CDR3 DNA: TGCAGCATAAGACAGGAGACGAACACTGAAGCTTTCTTT
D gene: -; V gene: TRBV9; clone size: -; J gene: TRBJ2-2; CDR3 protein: CASSVVAGELFF; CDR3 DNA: TGTGCCAGCAGCGTAGTAGCCGGGGAGCTGTTTTTT
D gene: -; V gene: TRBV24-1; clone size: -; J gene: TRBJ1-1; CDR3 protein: CATSDFRDTEAFF; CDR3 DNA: TGTGCCACCAGTGATTTTCGGGACACTGAAGCTTTCTTT